Sequencing of this TCR beta chain was carried out in a study of cytomegalovirus exposure and HLA in healthy donors. Points from the study as a whole: In a later analysis, more than 15,000 TCR beta sequences were associated with HLA alleles at 0.05 false discovery rate. In a later analysis, common viral pathogens appeared linked to several of the most significant clusters.

A multiplex PCR was run with 60 Vbeta primers and 13 Jbeta primers. Profiled with immunoSEQ multiplex PCR; TCRdb holds only in-frame clones, not every one. The sample has roughly 92,000 clones; 80% are singletons. V lost 7 bases and J lost 0; bases outside the gene matches: 6. Germline lookup yields CDR1 LNHDA and CDR2 SQIVND (reference sequence). The CDR3 consists of 15 residues. In its sample, this clone was seen once. Its antigen is unidentified. The TCR comes from a man aged 45-60 years in good health and CMV-seropositive. Sample: PBMCs. The rearrangement uses TRBV19 and TRBJ2-3, with TRBD2 matching 8 bases. Here the CDR3 DNA reads TGTGCCAGTACCCTTAGCGGGGTTAGCACAGATACGCAGTATTTT. Translated, it gives CASTLSGVSTDTQYF.